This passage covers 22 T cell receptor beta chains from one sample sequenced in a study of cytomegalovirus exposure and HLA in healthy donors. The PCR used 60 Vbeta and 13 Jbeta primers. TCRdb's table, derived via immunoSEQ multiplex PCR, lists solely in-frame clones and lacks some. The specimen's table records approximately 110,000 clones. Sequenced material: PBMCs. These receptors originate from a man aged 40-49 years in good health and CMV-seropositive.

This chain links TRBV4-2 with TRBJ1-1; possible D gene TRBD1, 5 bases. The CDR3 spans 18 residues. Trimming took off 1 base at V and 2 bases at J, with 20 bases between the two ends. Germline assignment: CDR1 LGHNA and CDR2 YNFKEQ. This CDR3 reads CASSQGLKGQMGNTEAFF. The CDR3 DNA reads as TGTGCCAGCAGCCAAGGGTTGAAGGGGCAAATGGGAAACACTGAAGCTTTCTTT.

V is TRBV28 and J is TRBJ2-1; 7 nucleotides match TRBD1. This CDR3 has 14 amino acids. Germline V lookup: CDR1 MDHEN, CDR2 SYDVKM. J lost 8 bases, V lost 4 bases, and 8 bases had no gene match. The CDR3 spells CASSSTGALDEQFF. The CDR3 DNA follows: TGTGCCAGCAGTTCTACAGGGGCCTTGGATGAGCAGTTCTTC.

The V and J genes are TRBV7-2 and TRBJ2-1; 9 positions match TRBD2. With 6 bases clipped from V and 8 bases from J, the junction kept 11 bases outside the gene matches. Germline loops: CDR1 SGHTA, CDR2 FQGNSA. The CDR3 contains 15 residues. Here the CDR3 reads CASRSPGTSGHEQFF. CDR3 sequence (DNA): TGTGCCAGCAGGAGCCCTGGCACTAGCGGGCATGAGCAGTTCTTC.

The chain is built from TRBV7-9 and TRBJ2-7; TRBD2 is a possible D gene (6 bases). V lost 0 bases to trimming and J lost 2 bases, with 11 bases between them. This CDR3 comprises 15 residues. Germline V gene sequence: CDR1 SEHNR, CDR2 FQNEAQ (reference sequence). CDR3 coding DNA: TGTGCCAGCAGCTTAGCTAGCGGTAAAACCTACGAGCAGTACTTC. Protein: CASSLASGKTYEQYF.

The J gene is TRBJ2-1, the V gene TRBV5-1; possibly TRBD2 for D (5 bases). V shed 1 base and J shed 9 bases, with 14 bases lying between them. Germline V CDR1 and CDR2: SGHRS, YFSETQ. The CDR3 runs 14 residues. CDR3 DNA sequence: TGCGCCAGCAGCTTGCTAGGTAATGGACTTGAGCAGTTCTTC. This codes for CASSLLGNGLEQFF.

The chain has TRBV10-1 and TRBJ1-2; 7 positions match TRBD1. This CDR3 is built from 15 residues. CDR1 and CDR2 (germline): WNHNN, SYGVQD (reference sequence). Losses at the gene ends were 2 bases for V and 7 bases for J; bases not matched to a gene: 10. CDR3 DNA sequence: TGCGCCAGCAGTGAGAACGTCGGACAGGAAGGTGGCTACACCTTC. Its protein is CASSENVGQEGGYTF.

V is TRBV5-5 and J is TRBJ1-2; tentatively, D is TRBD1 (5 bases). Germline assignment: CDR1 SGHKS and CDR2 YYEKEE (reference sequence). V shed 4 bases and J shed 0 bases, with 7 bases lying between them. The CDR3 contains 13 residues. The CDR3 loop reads CASSPTANYGYTF. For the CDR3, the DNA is TGTGCCAGCAGCCCGACAGCTAACTATGGCTACACCTTC. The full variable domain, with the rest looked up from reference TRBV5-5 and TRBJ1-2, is DAGVTQSPTHLIKTRGQQVTLRCSPISGHKSVSWYQQVLGQGPQFIFQYYEKEERGRGNFPDRFSARQFPNYSSELNVNALLLGDSALYLCASSPTANYGYTFGSGTRLTVV.

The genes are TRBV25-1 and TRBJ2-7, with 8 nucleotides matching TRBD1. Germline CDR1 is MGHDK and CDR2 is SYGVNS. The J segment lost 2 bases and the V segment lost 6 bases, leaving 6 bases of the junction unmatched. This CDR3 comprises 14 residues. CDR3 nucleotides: TGTGCCAGCAGAGCGACAGGGGTTACCTACGAGCAGTACTTC. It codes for CASRATGVTYEQYF.

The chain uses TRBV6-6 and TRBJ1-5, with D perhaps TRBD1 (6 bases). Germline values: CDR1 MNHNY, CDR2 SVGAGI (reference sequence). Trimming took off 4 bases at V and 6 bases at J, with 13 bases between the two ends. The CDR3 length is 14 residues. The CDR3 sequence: CASSSGRGGQPQHF. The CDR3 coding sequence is TGTGCCAGCAGTTCGGGCAGGGGCGGTCAGCCCCAGCATTTT.

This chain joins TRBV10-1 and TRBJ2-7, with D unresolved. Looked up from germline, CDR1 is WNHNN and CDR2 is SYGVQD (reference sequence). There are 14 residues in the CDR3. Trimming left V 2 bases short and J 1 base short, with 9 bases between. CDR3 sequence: CASSEAPLSYEQYF. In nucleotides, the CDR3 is TGCGCCAGCAGTGAGGCCCCGCTATCCTACGAGCAGTACTTC.

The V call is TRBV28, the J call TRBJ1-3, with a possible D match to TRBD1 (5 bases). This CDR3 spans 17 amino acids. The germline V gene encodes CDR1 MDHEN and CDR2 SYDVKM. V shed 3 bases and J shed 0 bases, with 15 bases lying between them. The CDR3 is CASSFPILGGSGNTIYF. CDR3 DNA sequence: TGTGCCAGCAGTTTTCCTATTTTGGGGGGCTCTGGAAACACCATATATTTT.

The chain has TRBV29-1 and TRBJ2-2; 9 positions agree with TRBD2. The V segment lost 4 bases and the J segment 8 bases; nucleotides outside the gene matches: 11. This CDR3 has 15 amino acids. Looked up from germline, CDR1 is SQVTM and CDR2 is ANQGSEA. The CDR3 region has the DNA TGCAGCGTTGGTACTACGCGGGAGGGTTGGGGGGAGCTGTTTTTT. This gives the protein CSVGTTREGWGELFF.

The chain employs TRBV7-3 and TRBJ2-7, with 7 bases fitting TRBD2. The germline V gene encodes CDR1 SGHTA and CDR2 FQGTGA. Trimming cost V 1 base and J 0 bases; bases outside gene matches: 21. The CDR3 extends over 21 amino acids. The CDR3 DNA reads TGTGCCAGCAGCTTAAGTGGGCTAGCTTTAAAGCGGGGCGGGGTCTCCTACGAGCAGTACTTC. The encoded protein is CASSLSGLALKRGGVSYEQYF.

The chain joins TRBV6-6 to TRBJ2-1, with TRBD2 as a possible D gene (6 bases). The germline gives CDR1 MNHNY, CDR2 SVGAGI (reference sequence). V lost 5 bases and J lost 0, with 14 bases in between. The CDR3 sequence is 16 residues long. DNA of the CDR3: TGTGCCAGCAGTCGGACTACTCAGCCCTCCTACAATGAGCAGTTCTTC. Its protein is CASSRTTQPSYNEQFF.

The CDR3 loop reads CASSTQGASGNTIYF. For the CDR3, the DNA is TGTGCCAGCAGCACCCAGGGGGCTTCTGGAAACACCATATATTTT. The chain carries TRBV7-9 and TRBJ1-3; TRBD1 aligns across 8 bases. After removal of 5 bases from V and 1 base from J, the junction contained 4 bases not matched to a gene. Per germline, CDR1 SEHNR and CDR2 FQNEAQ (reference sequence). The CDR3 loop spans 15 amino acids.

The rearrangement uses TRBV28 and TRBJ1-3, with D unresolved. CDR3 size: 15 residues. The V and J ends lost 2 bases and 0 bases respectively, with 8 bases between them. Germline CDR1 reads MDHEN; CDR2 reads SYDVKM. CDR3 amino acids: CASSLARGSGNTIYF. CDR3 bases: TGTGCCAGCAGTTTAGCCCGGGGCTCTGGAAACACCATATATTTT.

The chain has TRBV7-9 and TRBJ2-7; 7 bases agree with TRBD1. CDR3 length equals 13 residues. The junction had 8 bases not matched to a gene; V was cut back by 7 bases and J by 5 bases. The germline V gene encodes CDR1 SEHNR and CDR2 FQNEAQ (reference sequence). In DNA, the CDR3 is TGTGCCAGCACCCCTTACAGGGGCAACGAGCAGTACTTC. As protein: CASTPYRGNEQYF.

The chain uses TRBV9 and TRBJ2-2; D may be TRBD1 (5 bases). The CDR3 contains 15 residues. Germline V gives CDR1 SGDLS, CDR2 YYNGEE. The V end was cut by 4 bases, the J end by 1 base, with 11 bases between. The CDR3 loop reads CASSYTGRNTGELFF. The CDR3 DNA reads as TGTGCCAGCAGCTATACAGGAAGGAACACCGGGGAGCTGTTTTTT.

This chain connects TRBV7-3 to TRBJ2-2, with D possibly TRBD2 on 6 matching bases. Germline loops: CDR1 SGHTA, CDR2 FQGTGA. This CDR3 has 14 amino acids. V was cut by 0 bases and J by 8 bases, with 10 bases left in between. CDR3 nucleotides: TGTGCCAGCAGCTTAACTAGCGGAATAGGGGAGCTGTTTTTT. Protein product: CASSLTSGIGELFF.

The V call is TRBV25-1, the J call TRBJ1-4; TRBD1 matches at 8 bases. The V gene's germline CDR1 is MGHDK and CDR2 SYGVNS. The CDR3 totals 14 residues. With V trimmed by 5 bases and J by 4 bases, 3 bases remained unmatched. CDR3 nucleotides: TGTGCCAGCAGTAAGGACAGGGTTAATGAAAAACTGTTTTTT. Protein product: CASSKDRVNEKLFF.

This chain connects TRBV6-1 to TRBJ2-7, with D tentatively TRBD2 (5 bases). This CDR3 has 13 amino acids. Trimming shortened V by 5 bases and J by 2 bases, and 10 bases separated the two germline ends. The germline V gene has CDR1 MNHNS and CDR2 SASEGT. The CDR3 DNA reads TGTGCCAGCAGTCCCGGGGTGACCTACGAGCAGTACTTC. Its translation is CASSPGVTYEQYF.

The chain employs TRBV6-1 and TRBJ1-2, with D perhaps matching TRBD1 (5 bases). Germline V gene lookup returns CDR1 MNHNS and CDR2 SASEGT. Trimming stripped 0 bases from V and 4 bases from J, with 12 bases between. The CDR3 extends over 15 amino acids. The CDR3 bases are TGTGCCAGCAGTGAAGCATTAGGCAGGGCCTATGGCTACACCTTC. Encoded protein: CASSEALGRAYGYTF.